The 7 T cell receptor beta chains reported below all come from one sample, sequenced in a study of blood T cell repertoires in COVID-19. Clones were read by immunoSEQ multiplex PCR, and TCRdb kept only the in-frame ones, dropping some. The sample yields more than 95,000 clones, about 88% seen once. Sequencing was done on a sample of peripheral blood. The receptors were sampled from a woman older than 75 with acute or convalescent COVID-19.

CDR3 loop: CASSLGGGYGYTF. The CDR3 nucleotides read TGTGCCAGCAGTTTAGGCGGGGGTTATGGCTACACCTTC. This chain uses TRBV12-3 or TRBV12-4 with TRBJ1-2; D is perhaps TRBD1 (5 bases). This CDR3 is 13 amino acids long. V gave up 1 base and J gave up 5 bases, with 8 bases separating them.

The chain combines TRBV11-2 with TRBJ2-1, with 9 bases identical to TRBD1. CDR1 and CDR2 (germline): SGHAT, FQNNGV. The CDR3 length is 15 residues. V shed 1 base and J 8 bases; nucleotides not matched to a gene: 6. The CDR3 here is CASSLATGTGYEQFF. The CDR3 DNA follows: TGTGCCAGCAGCTTAGCCACCGGGACAGGGTATGAGCAGTTCTTC.

This clone showed up just once. The chain employs TRBV12-3 or TRBV12-4 and TRBJ1-5; 7 nucleotides match TRBD1. The CDR3 totals 13 residues. The V segment lost 5 bases and the J segment 4 bases; nucleotides outside the gene matches: 2. This CDR3 is CASSLDRNQPQHF. Written as DNA, the CDR3 is TGTGCCAGCAGTCTGGACAGGAATCAGCCCCAGCATTTT.

The V gene is TRBV6-5, the J gene TRBJ1-1; 9 bases fit TRBD1. This CDR3 comprises 13 residues. Trimming cost V 2 bases and J 8 bases; bases outside gene matches: 3. CDR1 and CDR2 from the germline V gene are MNHEY and SVGAGI. The CDR3 loop is CASSYITGGEAFF. The CDR3 DNA reads TGTGCCAGCAGTTACATCACAGGGGGCGAAGCTTTCTTT.

This chain joins TRBV18 and TRBJ2-3; D gene unclear. Between the trimmed V and J ends, which lost 4 bases and 5 bases, there was a span of 4 bases. Germline CDR1 KGHSH, CDR2 LQKENI. There are 11 residues in the CDR3. CDR3 DNA: TGTGCCAGCTCACAACAAGATACGCAGTATTTT. Protein sequence: CASSQQDTQYF.

The chain couples TRBV5-1 to TRBJ1-4; D is ambiguous. The CDR3 runs 15 residues. Germline CDR1 reads SGHRS; CDR2 reads YFSETQ. Trimming took 4 bases from V and 7 from J, leaving 17 bases between them. In DNA form, the CDR3 reads TGCGCCAGCAGCCCGGGAGGTGTTTTGGGTGAAAAACTGTTTTTT. The encoded protein is CASSPGGVLGEKLFF.

The chain recombines TRBV19 with TRBJ2-1, with 7 bases fitting TRBD2. Germline lookup yields CDR1 LNHDA and CDR2 SQIVND (reference sequence). With 5 bases clipped from V and 7 bases from J, the junction kept 2 bases outside the gene matches. The CDR3 runs to 12 residues. The CDR3 region is CASSRAGNEQFF. The CDR3 nucleotides read TGTGCCAGTAGTCGAGCGGGGAATGAGCAGTTCTTC.